This T cell receptor beta chain was retrieved from a study of T-cell reconstitution after alpha-beta-depleted transplantation in children. Germline CDR1 and CDR2: SGHRS and YFSETQ. Trimming pared 4 bases from V and 3 bases from J, leaving 13 bases between. The CDR3 has 14 amino acids. This clonotype was observed at least ten times. Its antigen is not identified. Researchers prepared the TCRbeta library using unique molecular identifiers, the study reports. TCRdb re-derived calls from the PCR reads in MiXCR, one entry per CDR3 protein. The data contain nearly 350,000 distinct CDR3 sequences, roughly 16% of them singletons. Study-wide results and caveats: In patients about two months after transplant, alpha-beta T cells reportedly arose from several hundred expanded graft clones. Surviving thymic progenitors and recipient T cells were the source of high TCRbeta diversity at day 60 in some patients. A year post-transplant, T-cell counts and diversity derived mostly from newly produced T cells.

The V and J genes are TRBV5-1 and TRBJ1-1, with no clear D. Sequencing was performed on PBMCs, mostly from graft donor cells, taken 360 days after TCRalphabeta/CD19-depleted stem cell transplant. The sequence came from a male patient aged 2 to 9 who had a stem cell transplant for acute lymphoblastic leukemia, so the T cells may come from the graft donor. The CDR3 DNA is TGCGCCAGCAGCGCTGGTAGGATGGACACTGAAGCTTTCTTT. Translation gives CASSAGRMDTEAFF.